The clone carrying this TCR beta chain has more than one count but fewer than ten. The source of the sample is a study of spatial heterogeneity in lung cancer. The overall study: Consistently, beta-chain sequences turned up in larger numbers than alpha-chain sequences did. Every unique TCR and UMI combination, on average, appeared more than ten times in raw reads.

Germline V gene lookup returns CDR1 SQVTM and CDR2 ANQGSEA. This CDR3 is built from 13 residues. V was cut by 1 base and J by 4 bases, with 10 bases left in between. On each TCR cDNA molecule, a unique molecular identifier was present. TCRdb called the 5' RACE reads again in MiXCR, with one record for every CDR3 protein. The sample carries roughly 6,900 distinct CDR3 sequences, approximately 5% recorded once. The sample's time point: sample taken at primary tumor resection. Material for sequencing was whole RNA from tumor, nontumor lung or frozen PBMC, left unsorted. Untreated early-stage non-small cell lung cancer patients, approximately 76 in total, were the donors.

The sequence was obtained from a female donor with early-stage non-small cell lung cancer. The chain links TRBV29-1 to TRBJ2-5; no firm D call. Sequencing used normal lung tissue next to the tumor, obtained at surgery. The CDR3 bases are TGCAGCGTTGAAGCCAGCATCGGAGAGACCCAGTACTTC. It yields the protein CSVEASIGETQYF.